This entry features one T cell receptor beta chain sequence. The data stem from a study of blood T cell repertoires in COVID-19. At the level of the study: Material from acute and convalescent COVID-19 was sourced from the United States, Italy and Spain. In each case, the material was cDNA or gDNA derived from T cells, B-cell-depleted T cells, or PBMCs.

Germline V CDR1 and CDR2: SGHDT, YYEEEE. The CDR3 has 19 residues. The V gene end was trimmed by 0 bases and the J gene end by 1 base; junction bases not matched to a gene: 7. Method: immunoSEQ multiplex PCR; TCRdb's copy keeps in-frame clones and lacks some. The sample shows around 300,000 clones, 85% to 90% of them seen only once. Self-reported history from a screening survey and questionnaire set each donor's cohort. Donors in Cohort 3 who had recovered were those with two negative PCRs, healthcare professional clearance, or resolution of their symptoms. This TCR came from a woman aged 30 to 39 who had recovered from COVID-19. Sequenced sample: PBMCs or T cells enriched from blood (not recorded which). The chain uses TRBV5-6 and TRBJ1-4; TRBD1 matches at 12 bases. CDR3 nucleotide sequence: TGTGCCAGCAGCTTGGTGGGGGACAGGGGGCGCGTAACTAATGAAAAACTGTTTTTT. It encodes CASSLVGDRGRVTNEKLFF.